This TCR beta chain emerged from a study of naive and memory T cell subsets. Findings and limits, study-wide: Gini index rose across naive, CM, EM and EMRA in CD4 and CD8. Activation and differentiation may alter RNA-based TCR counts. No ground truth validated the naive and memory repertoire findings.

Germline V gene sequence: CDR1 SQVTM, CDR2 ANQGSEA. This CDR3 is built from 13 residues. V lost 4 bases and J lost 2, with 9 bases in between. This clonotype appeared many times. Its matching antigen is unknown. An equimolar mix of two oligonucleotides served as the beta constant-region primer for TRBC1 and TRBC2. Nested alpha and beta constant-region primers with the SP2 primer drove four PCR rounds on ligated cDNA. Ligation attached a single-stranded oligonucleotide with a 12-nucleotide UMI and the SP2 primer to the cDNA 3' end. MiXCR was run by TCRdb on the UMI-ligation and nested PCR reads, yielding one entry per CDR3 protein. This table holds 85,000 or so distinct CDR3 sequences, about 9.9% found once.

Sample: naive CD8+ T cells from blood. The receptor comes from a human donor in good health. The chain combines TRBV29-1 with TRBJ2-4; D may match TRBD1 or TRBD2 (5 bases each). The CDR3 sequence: CSVVGGTKNIQYF. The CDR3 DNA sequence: TGCAGCGTTGTTGGGGGTACCAAAAACATTCAGTACTTC. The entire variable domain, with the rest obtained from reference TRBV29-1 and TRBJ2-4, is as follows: SAVISQKPSRDICQRGTSLTIQCQVDSQVTMMFWYRQQPGQSLTLIATANQGSEATYESGFVIDKFPISRPNLTFSTLTVSNMSPEDSSIYLCSVVGGTKNIQYFGAGTRLSVL.